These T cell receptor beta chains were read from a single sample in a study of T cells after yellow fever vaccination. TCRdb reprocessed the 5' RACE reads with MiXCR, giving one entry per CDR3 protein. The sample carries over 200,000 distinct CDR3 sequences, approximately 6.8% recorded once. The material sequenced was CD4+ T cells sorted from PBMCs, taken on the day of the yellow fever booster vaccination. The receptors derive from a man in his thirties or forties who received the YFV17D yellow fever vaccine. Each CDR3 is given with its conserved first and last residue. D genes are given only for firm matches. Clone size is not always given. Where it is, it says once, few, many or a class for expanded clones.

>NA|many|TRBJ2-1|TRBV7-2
CASSLVGDFYNEQFF
TGTGCCAGCAGCTTAGTAGGGGACTTCTACAATGAGCAGTTCTTC
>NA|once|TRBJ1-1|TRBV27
CTSWGIGRNTEAFF
TGTACCAGCTGGGGGATTGGGCGGAACACTGAAGCTTTCTTT
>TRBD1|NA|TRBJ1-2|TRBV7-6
CASSLDDRGRGYTF
TGTGCCAGCAGCCTAGACGACAGGGGGCGAGGCTACACCTTC
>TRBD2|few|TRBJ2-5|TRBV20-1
CSASTSGIQETQYF
TGCAGTGCTAGCACTAGCGGGATCCAAGAGACCCAGTACTTC
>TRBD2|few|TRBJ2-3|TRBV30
CAWSVAAGVGDTQYF
TGTGCCTGGAGTGTGGCAGCGGGAGTTGGAGATACGCAGTATTTT
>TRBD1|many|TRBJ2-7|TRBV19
CASSPRQGAYEQYF
TGTGCCAGTAGTCCCAGACAGGGCGCCTACGAGCAGTACTTC
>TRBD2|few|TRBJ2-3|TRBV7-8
CASSLALAATRDTQYF
TGTGCCAGCAGCTTAGCGCTAGCGGCCACGAGGGATACGCAGTATTTT
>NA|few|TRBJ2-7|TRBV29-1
CSVGWDPYYEQYF
TGCAGCGTCGGGTGGGACCCATACTACGAGCAGTACTTC
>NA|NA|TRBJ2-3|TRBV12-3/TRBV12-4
CASTPERGGTQYF
TGTGCCAGCACCCCAGAGAGGGGTGGCACGCAGTATTTT
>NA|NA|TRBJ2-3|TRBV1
CTSSQARLVTQYF
TGCACCAGCAGCCAAGCGAGACTCGTTACGCAGTATTTT
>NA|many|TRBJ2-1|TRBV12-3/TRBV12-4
CASSPIPLTNEQFF
TGTGCCAGCAGTCCGATACCCTTGACGAATGAGCAGTTCTTC
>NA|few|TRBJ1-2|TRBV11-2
CASSLVQLSGTEGVGYTF
TGTGCCAGCAGCTTAGTTCAACTCTCCGGGACGGAAGGAGTCGGCTACACCTTC
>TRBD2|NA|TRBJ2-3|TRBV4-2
CASSQDTSGRGYSQYF
TGTGCCAGCAGCCAAGATACTAGCGGGAGGGGATATTCGCAGTATTTT
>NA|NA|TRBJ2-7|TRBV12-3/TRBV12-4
CASSLALGFEQYF
TGTGCCAGCAGTTTAGCGCTAGGTTTCGAGCAGTACTTC
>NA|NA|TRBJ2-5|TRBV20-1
CSAPGLGMETQYF
TGCAGTGCCCCCGGGCTGGGGATGGAGACCCAGTACTTC
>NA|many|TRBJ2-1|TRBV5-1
CASSLAGVEQFF
TGCGCCAGCAGCTTGGCGGGAGTGGAGCAGTTCTTC
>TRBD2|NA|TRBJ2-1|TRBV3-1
CASSERGSGRWNEQFF
TGTGCCAGCAGCGAACGGGGTAGCGGGAGGTGGAATGAGCAGTTCTTC
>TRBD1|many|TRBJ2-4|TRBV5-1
CASSLGQALAKNIQYF
TGCGCCAGCAGCTTAGGACAGGCTCTAGCCAAAAACATTCAGTACTTC
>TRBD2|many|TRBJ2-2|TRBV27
CASSLGLAGRTGELFF
TGTGCCAGCAGTCTTGGACTAGCGGGACGCACCGGGGAGCTGTTTTTT
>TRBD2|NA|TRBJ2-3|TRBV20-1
CSADPSGSTDTQYF
TGCAGTGCGGATCCTAGCGGGAGCACAGATACGCAGTATTTT
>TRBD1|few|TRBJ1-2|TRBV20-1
CSAPLAGTGGSYGYTF
TGCAGTGCTCCTTTGGCCGGGACAGGGGGGTCCTATGGCTACACCTTC
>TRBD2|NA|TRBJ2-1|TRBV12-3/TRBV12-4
CASSLGGSGRAPREQFF
TGTGCCAGCAGTTTAGGGGGCAGCGGGAGGGCCCCCCGGGAGCAGTTCTTC
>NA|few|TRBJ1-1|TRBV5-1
CASSLGDDRGTEAFF
TGCGCCAGCAGCTTGGGGGACGATCGGGGCACTGAAGCTTTCTTT
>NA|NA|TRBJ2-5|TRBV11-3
CASSLDATRGETQYF
TGTGCCAGCAGCTTAGACGCCACCAGGGGAGAGACCCAGTACTTC
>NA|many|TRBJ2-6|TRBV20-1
CSATDSGSGANVLTF
TGCAGTGCTACGGATTCTGGTTCTGGGGCCAACGTCCTGACTTTC
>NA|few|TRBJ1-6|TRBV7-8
CASRVPSYNSPLHF
TGTGCCAGCAGGGTCCCCTCCTATAATTCACCCCTCCACTTT
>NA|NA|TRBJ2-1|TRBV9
CASSPPGARSYNEQFF
TGTGCCAGCAGCCCCCCCGGTGCCCGCTCCTACAATGAGCAGTTCTTC
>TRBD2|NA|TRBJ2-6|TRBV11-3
CASSFLPASGNSHSGANVLTF
TGTGCCAGCAGCTTCCTCCCGGCTAGCGGGAACTCCCACTCTGGGGCCAACGTCCTGACTTTC
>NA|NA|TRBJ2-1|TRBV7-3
CASSLTGRNNEQFF
TGTGCCAGCAGCTTAACCGGGAGAAACAATGAGCAGTTCTTC
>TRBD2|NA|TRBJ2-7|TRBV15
CATSRDWGGSYEQYF
TGTGCCACCAGCAGAGATTGGGGGGGCTCCTACGAGCAGTACTTC
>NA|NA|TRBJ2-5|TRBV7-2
CASSLVMGEQETQYF
TGTGCCAGCAGCTTAGTGATGGGGGAGCAAGAGACCCAGTACTTC
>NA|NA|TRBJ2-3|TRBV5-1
CASSSGVADTQYF
TGCGCCAGCAGCTCAGGAGTAGCAGATACGCAGTATTTT